The rows below give T cell receptor beta chains drawn from one sample of a study of T cells after posttransplantation cyclophosphamide. Here immunoSEQ multiplex PCR was the method, and the copy in TCRdb shows in-frame clones only, minus some. Counted here are approximately 12,000 clones, approximately 2% occurring once; the ten biggest clones make up roughly a sixth. The specimen was PBMCs, collected after allogeneic stem cell transplant with posttransplant cyclophosphamide. The source is a male patient in his 30s who received an allogeneic stem cell transplant from a related donor, was CMV-positive, and had no GVHD. Some of the T cells may derive from the graft donor. Both conserved end residues are part of each CDR3. A D gene is named only where the DNA matches it firmly. Part of the rows lack a size; the others show once, few, many or a class for expanded clones.

V gene	J gene	D gene	clone size	CDR3 protein	CDR3 DNA
TRBV7-2	TRBJ2-7	-	-	CASSLSYEQYF	TGTGCCAGCAGCTTATCCTACGAGCAGTACTTC
TRBV6-6	TRBJ1-3	-	-	CASSYLRSGNTIYF	TGTGCCAGCAGTTACCTGAGATCTGGAAACACCATATATTTT
TRBV29-1	TRBJ1-5	-	-	CSVALGGPGQPQHF	TGCAGCGTCGCCCTAGGGGGACCCGGTCAGCCCCAGCATTTT
TRBV5-4	TRBJ2-7	TRBD2	-	CASTQYKLAGEAYEQYF	TGTGCCAGCACCCAGTACAAGCTAGCGGGAGAAGCCTACGAGCAGTACTTC
TRBV7-9	TRBJ1-1	-	-	CASSLAPDRNTEAFF	TGTGCCAGCAGCTTAGCACCAGACAGAAACACTGAAGCTTTCTTT
TRBV6-5	TRBJ2-5	TRBD2	-	CASKPTAGVLETQYF	TGTGCCAGCAAACCCACAGCGGGAGTTTTGGAGACCCAGTACTTC
TRBV7-8	TRBJ2-4	-	few	CASSDALLQYQLAKNIQYF	TGTGCCAGCAGCGACGCTCTGTTACAGTACCAGTTAGCCAAAAACATTCAGTACTTC
TRBV27	TRBJ2-7	TRBD2	few	CAVPGGLTPIRPYEQYF	TGTGCCGTGCCGGGGGGGCTTACTCCAATTCGACCCTACGAGCAGTACTTC
TRBV6-5	TRBJ1-5	-	few	CASSLWQGNQPQHF	TGTGCCAGCAGTTTATGGCAGGGCAATCAGCCCCAGCATTTT
TRBV7-8	TRBJ1-6	-	-	CASSASRVDNSPLHF	TGTGCCAGCAGCGCGTCCAGGGTCGACAATTCACCCCTCCACTTT
TRBV9	TRBJ2-1	TRBD2	few	CASSVTVAGGRSYNEQFF	TGTGCCAGCAGCGTCACCGTAGCGGGGGGGCGTAGCTACAATGAGCAGTTCTTC
TRBV7-8	TRBJ2-7	-	few	CASSLVVSGSYEQYF	TGTGCCAGCAGCTTAGTTGTCAGCGGGTCCTACGAGCAGTACTTC
TRBV9	TRBJ1-5	-	few	CASSVAGLSNQPQHF	TGTGCCAGCAGCGTAGCAGGGTTGAGCAATCAGCCCCAGCATTTT
TRBV5-1	TRBJ2-1	-	-	CASSLHGGSNEQFF	TGCGCCAGCAGCTTGCATGGTGGGAGTAATGAGCAGTTCTTC
TRBV5-1	TRBJ2-1	TRBD2	-	CASSPSGSSYNEQFF	TGCGCCAGCAGCCCTAGCGGGAGCTCCTACAATGAGCAGTTCTTC
TRBV2	TRBJ2-1	-	-	CASSEAQRKNNEQFF	TGTGCCAGCAGTGAAGCCCAGCGGAAGAACAATGAGCAGTTCTTC
TRBV25-1	TRBJ2-5	-	-	CASRPGITGAETQYF	TGTGCCAGCAGGCCGGGGATTACTGGTGCAGAGACCCAGTACTTC
TRBV5-1	TRBJ1-2	TRBD1	-	CASSLLTGEIGYTF	TGCGCCAGCAGCCTATTGACAGGGGAAATAGGCTACACCTTC
TRBV28	TRBJ2-1	TRBD2	-	CASSSAAGDYNEQFF	TGTGCCAGCAGTTCGGCAGCGGGAGACTACAATGAGCAGTTCTTC
TRBV4-1	TRBJ2-5	TRBD2	few	CASSGLAGTQYF	TGCGCCAGCAGCGGACTAGCGGGTACCCAGTACTTC
TRBV7-2	TRBJ1-1	TRBD1	few	CASSSRDRGRLIEAFF	TGTGCCAGCAGCTCAAGGGACAGGGGGCGATTGATTGAAGCTTTCTTT
TRBV27	TRBJ2-2	TRBD2	few	CASKLTGLNTGELFF	TGTGCCAGCAAACTGACGGGACTAAACACCGGGGAGCTGTTTTTT
TRBV6-1	TRBJ2-7	TRBD2	few	CASSSSGRDIEQYF	TGTGCCAGCAGTTCTAGCGGGAGGGATATCGAGCAGTACTTC
TRBV27	TRBJ1-1	-	-	CASSLRVSTEAFF	TGTGCCAGCAGTTTAAGAGTTAGCACTGAAGCTTTCTTT
TRBV27	TRBJ2-7	-	-	CASSLQGGYEQYF	TGTGCCAGCAGTTTGCAGGGTGGCTACGAGCAGTACTTC
TRBV11-2	TRBJ2-2	-	few	CASGMRGGELFF	TGTGCCAGTGGTATGCGGGGTGGGGAGCTGTTTTTT
TRBV7-3	TRBJ2-7	TRBD1	-	CASSPGGTGGREQYF	TGTGCCAGCAGCCCGGGGGGGACAGGGGGAAGAGAGCAGTACTTC
TRBV7-6	TRBJ2-2	-	medium-sized	CASSPYREYYTGELFF	TGTGCCAGCAGCCCCTACAGGGAGTACTACACCGGGGAGCTGTTTTTT
TRBV9	TRBJ1-6	TRBD1	-	CASSTVDRYNSPLHF	TGTGCCAGCAGTACAGTGGACAGGTATAATTCACCCCTCCACTTT
TRBV20-1	TRBJ2-7	-	few	CSASPSYEQYF	TGCAGTGCCTCCCCCTCCTACGAGCAGTACTTC
TRBV5-4	TRBJ2-1	-	-	CASSASGVNEQFF	TGTGCCAGCAGCGCCTCAGGGGTCAATGAGCAGTTCTTC
TRBV13	TRBJ1-1	TRBD1	few	CASSSRGTESLNTEAFF	TGTGCCAGCAGCTCCAGGGGGACAGAAAGCCTGAACACTGAAGCTTTCTTT
TRBV7-9	TRBJ2-5	-	few	CASSSAVTSGLKETQYF	TGTGCCAGCAGTTCAGCGGTCACCTCTGGACTCAAAGAGACCCAGTACTTC
TRBV19	TRBJ2-3	TRBD1	-	CASSNRDRGRRDTQYF	TGTGCCAGTAGTAACCGGGACAGGGGGCGAAGAGATACGCAGTATTTT
TRBV15	TRBJ2-7	TRBD1	-	CATSRGTGGTTYEQYF	TGTGCCACCAGCAGAGGGACAGGGGGGACTACCTACGAGCAGTACTTC
TRBV11-3	TRBJ2-1	-	few	CASSLGVGAQEQFF	TGTGCCAGCAGCTTAGGGGTGGGGGCCCAAGAGCAGTTCTTC
TRBV4-2	TRBJ2-2	TRBD2	-	CASSQDDLGLAGGGDTGELFF	TGTGCCAGCAGCCAAGACGACCTGGGACTAGCGGGAGGCGGTGACACCGGGGAGCTGTTTTTT
TRBV6-1	TRBJ2-2	-	few	CASSDLQGSTGELFF	TGTGCCAGCAGTGACTTACAGGGTAGTACCGGGGAGCTGTTTTTT
TRBV27	TRBJ1-2	-	few	CASSTQGLGYTF	TGTGCCAGCAGTACTCAGGGGTTGGGCTACACCTTC
TRBV7-9	TRBJ2-5	TRBD2	few	CAGGLARGSGETQYF	TGTGCCGGGGGACTAGCTCGGGGGTCTGGGGAGACCCAGTACTTC